This section outlines one T cell receptor (beta chain) sequence together with its context. These data come from a study of technical replicates of blood from several donors. Some clones are missing from TCRdb's copy, which holds only in-frame ones; the method was immunoSEQ multiplex PCR. The table records about 88,000 clones, approximately 95% of them present only once. Per germline, CDR1 LGHNT and CDR2 FRNRAP. The CDR3 extends over 15 amino acids. Trimming left V 2 bases short and J 5 bases short, with 15 bases between. The V call is TRBV12-5, the J call TRBJ1-2; tentatively, D is TRBD1 (6 bases). The receptor comes from a human donor in good health. The sequenced material came from T cells isolated from PBMCs. CDR3 bases: TGTGCTAGTGGTTTGTTCAACGGACAGCCTTATGGCTACACCTTC. It codes for CASGLFNGQPYGYTF.